The 13 T cell receptor beta chains given below trace back to one sample, sequenced in a study of CD8 T cells in ankylosing spondylitis. TCRdb analysed the 5' RACE reads with MiXCR anew, one entry per CDR3 protein. The data show 200,000 to 300,000 distinct CDR3 sequences, roughly 10% seen once. Sequencing was carried out using blood, either unsorted or a sorted T cell fraction (not recorded which). These receptors all come from a male donor with ankylosing spondylitis or in good health (not recorded which).

This clonotype was counted at least ten times. The chain carries TRBV10-2 and TRBJ2-1; 7 nucleotides align to TRBD2. Germline V lookup: CDR1 WSHSY, CDR2 SAAADI. The J segment lost 2 bases and the V segment lost 2 bases, leaving 3 bases of the junction unmatched. CDR3 length equals 15 residues. The CDR3 loop is CASSEPGTTYNEQFF. For the CDR3, the DNA is TGCGCCAGCAGTGAGCCCGGGACTACCTACAATGAGCAGTTCTTC.

This clonotype was observed a few times. This chain links TRBV7-2 with TRBJ2-1; D tentatively reads TRBD1 or TRBD2 (6 bases each). From germline, CDR1 is SGHTA and CDR2 FQGNSA. This CDR3 is built from 15 residues. Trimming shortened V by 1 base and J by 4 bases, and 11 bases separated the two germline ends. The CDR3 protein is CASSLGGATYNEQFF. In nucleotides, the CDR3 is TGTGCCAGCAGCTTAGGGGGGGCTACATACAATGAGCAGTTCTTC.

This chain joins TRBV4-2 and TRBJ2-7, with TRBD1 matching 9 bases. This CDR3 region has 14 residues. CDR1 and CDR2 from the germline V gene are LGHNA and YNFKEQ. Losses at the gene ends were 3 bases for V and 6 bases for J; bases not matched to a gene: 6. The CDR3 loop reads CASSHLQGAIEQYF. The CDR3 nucleotides are TGTGCCAGCAGCCACTTACAGGGGGCGATCGAGCAGTACTTC.

V is TRBV13 and J is TRBJ1-2; 9 nucleotides match TRBD1. CDR1 is PRHDT and CDR2 is FYEKMQ in the germline V gene (reference sequence). The length of the CDR3 is 19 residues. The ends lost 5 bases at V and 4 bases at J; junction bases unmatched: 20. In DNA, the CDR3 is TGTGCCAGCAGCAACTCCCACGGGACAGGGAATCAGGGAGTCTATGGCTACACCTTC. It codes for CASSNSHGTGNQGVYGYTF.

This chain links TRBV12-3 or TRBV12-4 with TRBJ2-2; TRBD2 aligns across 12 bases. V was pared by 5 bases and J by 1 base, with 8 bases of the junction left unmatched. The CDR3 runs 18 residues. As DNA, the CDR3 is TGTGCCAGCAGTGATCGACTAGCGGGAGCGGTGAACACCGGGGAGCTGTTTTTT. It encodes CASSDRLAGAVNTGELFF.

This clonotype was found many times. The V gene is TRBV5-8, the J gene TRBJ1-2; D gene uncertain. This CDR3 has 11 amino acids. Between the trimmed V and J ends, which lost 6 bases and 4 bases, there was a span of 7 bases. The V gene's germline CDR1 is SGHTS and CDR2 YDEGEE. This CDR3 is CASTPGYGYTF. CDR3 nucleotides: TGTGCCAGCACCCCCGGCTATGGCTACACCTTC.

This clonotype came up many times. This chain connects TRBV27 to TRBJ1-4, with no clear D. The germline V gene encodes CDR1 MNHEY and CDR2 SMNVEV (reference sequence). V lost 3 bases and J lost 0, with 5 bases in between. The CDR3 covers 14 residues. The CDR3 loop reads CASSFGTTNEKLFF. As DNA, the CDR3 is TGTGCCAGCAGTTTTGGAACAACTAATGAAAAACTGTTTTTT. The full variable domain, rest sourced from reference TRBV27 and TRBJ1-4, is EAQVTQNPRYLITVTGKKLTVTCSQNMNHEYMSWYRQDPGLGLRQIYYSMNVEVTDKGDVPEGYKVSRKEKRNFPLILESPSPNQTSLYFCASSFGTTNEKLFFGSGTQLSVL.

This clonotype was recorded many times. This rearrangement joins TRBV7-3 to TRBJ2-6; D may be TRBD1 or TRBD2 (6 bases each). This CDR3 has 18 amino acids. Per germline, CDR1 SGHTA and CDR2 FQGTGA. Between the trimmed V and J ends, which lost 0 bases and 3 bases, there was a span of 15 bases. In nucleotides, the CDR3 is TGTGCCAGCAGCTTAACGAACCCGGGGGCGCTTGGGGCCAACGTCCTGACTTTC. Translating gives CASSLTNPGALGANVLTF.

The chain has TRBV5-1 and TRBJ2-5, with 7 bases fitting TRBD1. CDR3 length equals 14 residues. The germline CDR1 and CDR2 sequences are SGHRS and YFSETQ. The trim removed 4 bases at V and 2 bases at J, leaving 5 bases unmatched. The CDR3 DNA is TGCGCCAGCAGCCCGGGACAGCTTCAAGAGACCCAGTACTTC. It specifies CASSPGQLQETQYF.

This clonotype was found many times. The genes are TRBV12-3 or TRBV12-4 and TRBJ2-3; 10 bases are a match to TRBD2. The V segment lost 2 bases and the J segment 6 bases; nucleotides outside the gene matches: 5. There are 15 residues in the CDR3. The CDR3 DNA sequence: TGTGCCAGCAGTTTAAGCAGCGGGGGGGCGGATACGCAGTATTTT. Amino acids: CASSLSSGGADTQYF.

This clonotype was observed many times. The V gene is TRBV5-1, the J gene TRBJ2-5; 8 positions agree with TRBD2. The CDR3 contains 17 residues. Germline V gene data show CDR1 as SGHRS and CDR2 as YFSETQ. J was trimmed by 2 bases and V by 0 bases; bases with no gene match: 9. DNA of the CDR3: TGCGCCAGCAGCTTGGCCGTTCTCGCGGGGGGTCAAGAGACCCAGTACTTC. Translating it yields CASSLAVLAGGQETQYF.

Many counts were recorded for this clonotype. V usage is TRBV5-5 and J usage is TRBJ2-1, with a weak D call TRBD2 (5 bases). The CDR3 consists of 16 residues. Trimming left V 3 bases short and J 8 bases short, with 21 bases between. Germline V gives CDR1 SGHKS, CDR2 YYEKEE (reference sequence). This CDR3 is CASSSESSSLVDEQFF. The CDR3 DNA reads as TGTGCCAGCAGCTCGGAGTCGTCTAGCCTAGTGGATGAGCAGTTCTTC.

The V and J genes are TRBV20-1 and TRBJ2-7; D possibly corresponds to TRBD1 (5 bases). The CDR3 consists of 13 residues. V was cut by 6 bases and J by 3 bases, with 15 bases left in between. Germline CDR1 DFQATT, CDR2 SNEGSKA (reference sequence). CDR3 nucleotide sequence: TGCAGTGCCCCCAGGGAACGCAGCTACGAGCAGTACTTC. Translating it yields CSAPRERSYEQYF.